This T cell receptor (beta chain) is from a study of blood T cell repertoires in COVID-19. On the study more broadly: In each case, the material was cDNA or gDNA derived from T cells, B-cell-depleted T cells, or PBMCs.

Germline trimming cut 3 bases from V and 1 base from J; bases unmatched to any gene: 2. The germline V gene has CDR1 KGHSH and CDR2 LQKENI. This CDR3 is built from 14 residues. Here immunoSEQ multiplex PCR was the method, and the copy in TCRdb shows in-frame clones only, minus some. The sample shows approximately 320,000 clones, approximately 85% of them seen only once. The material sequenced was peripheral blood. This chain uses TRBV18 with TRBJ1-2; 7 bases line up with TRBD1. This receptor was taken from a human donor in a cohort sampled during active COVID-19. DNA for the CDR3: TGTGCCAGCTCACCGACAGGGTTTAACTATGGCTACACCTTC. Its protein is CASSPTGFNYGYTF.